One and the same sample provided the 30 T cell receptor beta chains below, sequenced in a study of blood T cell repertoires in COVID-19. Method: immunoSEQ multiplex PCR; TCRdb's copy keeps in-frame clones and lacks some. The sample includes some 300,000 clones, approximately 90% of them seen just once. What was sequenced was peripheral blood. These receptors originate from a woman between 50 and 59 years old with COVID-19, enrolled during active disease.

The chain couples TRBV30 to TRBJ1-1, with 7 bases matching TRBD1. The ends lost 4 bases at V and 4 bases at J; junction bases unmatched: 12. The CDR3 spans 15 residues. Germline-derived CDR1 and CDR2 are GTSNPN and SVGIG (reference sequence). The DNA for the CDR3 is TGTGCCTGGACCCTACCGACAGGGCGTGGCACTGAAGCTTTCTTT. Translation: CAWTLPTGRGTEAFF.

V and J are TRBV7-3 and TRBJ2-2, with 8 positions matching TRBD2. Losses at the gene ends were 4 bases for V and 4 bases for J; bases not matched to a gene: 5. Germline V gives CDR1 SGHTA, CDR2 FQGTGA. CDR3 length: 15 residues. The CDR3 DNA follows: TGTGCCAGCAGCTCCCGTGGGACTAGCACCGGGGAGCTGTTTTTT. This sequence encodes CASSSRGTSTGELFF.

The V and J genes are TRBV11-2 and TRBJ2-3, with 8 bases matching TRBD1. V shed 1 base and J 4 bases; nucleotides not matched to a gene: 10. From germline, CDR1 is SGHAT and CDR2 FQNNGV. The CDR3 is 17 amino acids. The CDR3 is CASSLVLGRGQADTQYF. CDR3 DNA sequence: TGTGCCAGCAGCTTAGTCCTCGGCAGGGGGCAGGCAGATACGCAGTATTTT.

V is TRBV5-4 and J is TRBJ1-4; D call uncertain. Germline V gene lookup returns CDR1 SGHNT and CDR2 YYREEE (reference sequence). The CDR3 sequence is 13 residues long. Trimming stripped 0 bases from V and 10 bases from J, with 10 bases between. The CDR3 DNA follows: TGTGCCAGCAGCTTGGAGGGCGGGAGAAAACTGTTTTTT. Amino acids: CASSLEGGRKLFF. Variable domain in full (rest from reference TRBV5-4 and TRBJ1-4): ETGVTQSPTHLIKTRGQQVTLRCSSQSGHNTVSWYQQALGQGPQFIFQYYREEENGRGNFPPRFSGLQFPNYSSELNVNALELDDSALYLCASSLEGGRKLFFGSGTQLSVL.

This clone was recorded a few times. In DNA, the CDR3 is TGTGCCAGCAGCAGAACAGTGGTGAACACTGAAGCTTTCTTT. It codes for CASSRTVVNTEAFF. The chain joins TRBV6-5 to TRBJ1-1, with no clear D. V was pared by 6 bases and J by 0 bases, with 11 bases between. Germline loops: CDR1 MNHEY, CDR2 SVGAGI. This CDR3 spans 14 amino acids.

J is TRBJ2-1 and V is TRBV19, with 12 bases fitting TRBD2. V was clipped by 4 bases and J by 7 bases; unmatched bases: 8. This CDR3 spans 16 amino acids. CDR1 LNHDA and CDR2 SQIVND come from the germline V gene (reference sequence). DNA of the CDR3: TGTGCCAGTAGTAAACCTAGCGGGAGGGCCGTAAATGAGCAGTTCTTC. Amino acids: CASSKPSGRAVNEQFF.

The rearrangement joins TRBV4-1 to TRBJ2-4, with 10 bases identical to TRBD2. Germline lookup yields CDR1 MGHRA and CDR2 YSYEKL. The CDR3 has 18 residues. The V segment lost 0 bases and the J segment 4 bases; nucleotides outside the gene matches: 9. The CDR3 spells CASSQDLTTSGSKNIQYF. CDR3 DNA sequence: TGCGCCAGCAGCCAAGATTTAACGACTAGCGGGTCAAAAAACATTCAGTACTTC.

J is TRBJ2-3 and V is TRBV6-6; 8 bases map to TRBD1. Trimming removed 6 bases from V and 0 bases from J; junction bases left unmatched: 8. CDR3 size: 16 residues. CDR1 and CDR2 (germline): MNHNY, SVGAGI (reference sequence). The chain's CDR3 is CASRTGGRTSTDTQYF. In nucleotides, the CDR3 is TGTGCCAGCAGAACAGGGGGGCGTACTAGCACAGATACGCAGTATTTT.

This rearrangement joins TRBV7-2 to TRBJ1-5; D may be TRBD1 (5 bases). From germline, CDR1 is SGHTA and CDR2 FQGNSA. The CDR3 consists of 16 residues. The ends were cut back, 6 bases at V and 9 bases at J, with 24 bases in the middle. The CDR3 loop reads CASSPRMPGLSAPQHF. The CDR3 DNA reads as TGTGCCAGCAGTCCCAGGATGCCGGGACTCTCAGCGCCCCAGCATTTT. Looking up the rest from reference TRBV7-2 and TRBJ1-5 gives the full variable domain: GAGVSQSPSNKVTEKGKDVELRCDPISGHTALYWYRQSLGQGLEFLIYFQGNSAPDKSGLPSDRFSAERTGGSVSTLTIQRTQQEDSAVYLCASSPRMPGLSAPQHFGDGTRLSIL.

V usage is TRBV29-1 and J usage is TRBJ2-2; 9 nucleotides line up with TRBD2. Trimming took 4 bases from V and 7 from J; bases not matched to a gene: 4. This CDR3 has 13 residues. Per the germline V gene, CDR1 is SQVTM and CDR2 is ANQGSEA. CDR3 region: CSVAREGRGELFF. As DNA, the CDR3 is TGCAGCGTTGCGCGGGAGGGCCGCGGGGAGCTGTTTTTT.

The V gene is TRBV30, the J gene TRBJ2-1, with a weak D call TRBD2 (7 bases). CDR3 length equals 18 residues. V gave up 2 bases and J gave up 0 bases, with 20 bases separating them. Looked up from germline, CDR1 is GTSNPN and CDR2 is SVGIG (reference sequence). The chain's CDR3 is CAWSSSRGGGSSYNEQFF. In nucleotides, the CDR3 is TGTGCCTGGAGTTCCTCTAGAGGGGGGGGGAGCTCCTACAATGAGCAGTTCTTC.

The rearrangement links TRBV29-1 to TRBJ2-5; D remains unclear. Looked up from germline, CDR1 is SQVTM and CDR2 is ANQGSEA. V shed 4 bases and J shed 0 bases, with 9 bases lying between them. The CDR3 covers 13 residues. The CDR3 region is CSVAQVYQETQYF. CDR3 DNA sequence: TGCAGCGTTGCTCAGGTGTACCAAGAGACCCAGTACTTC. Supplemented by reference TRBV29-1 and TRBJ2-5, the full variable domain reads SAVISQKPSRDICQRGTSLTIQCQVDSQVTMMFWYRQQPGQSLTLIATANQGSEATYESGFVIDKFPISRPNLTFSTLTVSNMSPEDSSIYLCSVAQVYQETQYFGPGTRLLVL.

CDR3 DNA sequence: TGTGCCAGCAGCTTAGCGCGTGCTAGTGATAACATTCAGTACTTC. This encodes CASSLARASDNIQYF. The J gene is TRBJ2-4, the V gene TRBV7-2; no reliable D call. Germline CDR1 reads SGHTA; CDR2 reads FQGNSA. The V and J ends lost 0 bases and 7 bases respectively, with 13 bases between them. The length of the CDR3 is 15 residues.

This clone has only a few counts. This chain uses TRBV14 with TRBJ1-1; no clear D. CDR1 and CDR2 from the germline V gene are SGHDN and FVKESK. This CDR3 is built from 14 residues. Trimming took 4 bases from V and 8 from J, leaving 17 bases between them. CDR3 protein: CASSLSPLPPEAFF. CDR3 in DNA: TGTGCCAGCAGCCTCTCCCCACTTCCCCCCGAAGCTTTCTTT.

The J gene is TRBJ2-2, the V gene TRBV6-1, with D possibly TRBD2 on 6 matching bases. CDR3 size: 15 residues. Deletions cut 3 bases from V and 8 bases from J, with 16 bases between. The germline V gene encodes CDR1 MNHNS and CDR2 SASEGT. CDR3 nucleotide sequence: TGTGCCAGCAGTGAGATTGGGACTTCGTCGGGGGAGCTGTTTTTT. This sequence encodes CASSEIGTSSGELFF.

V is TRBV18 and J is TRBJ1-1; 7 nucleotides match TRBD1. CDR3 length equals 16 residues. V was pared by 2 bases and J by 4 bases, with 10 bases of the junction left unmatched. CDR1 and CDR2 from the germline V gene are KGHSH and LQKENI. The DNA of the CDR3 is TGTGCCAGCTCACCAGTATTTAACAGGGGATTCACTGAAGCTTTCTTT. Its translation is CASSPVFNRGFTEAFF.

V gene TRBV5-1 combines with J gene TRBJ2-7, with 7 bases lining up with TRBD1. The V segment lost 0 bases and the J segment 0 bases; nucleotides outside the gene matches: 3. CDR1 and CDR2 (germline): SGHRS, YFSETQ. This CDR3 region has 15 residues. In nucleotides, the CDR3 is TGCGCCAGCAGCTTGGAACAGGGGAGCTCCTACGAGCAGTACTTC. It is translated as CASSLEQGSSYEQYF.

The chain uses TRBV29-1 and TRBJ1-1; D is perhaps TRBD1 (5 bases). The CDR3 runs 14 residues. Germline loops: CDR1 SQVTM, CDR2 ANQGSEA. The V and J ends lost 4 bases and 2 bases respectively, with 14 bases between them. The CDR3 region has the DNA TGCAGCGTTGTCAGATCGGGACTTAACACTGAAGCTTTCTTT. Its protein is CSVVRSGLNTEAFF.

The gene calls are TRBV5-4 and TRBJ2-3, with D hard to call. The germline V gene encodes CDR1 SGHNT and CDR2 YYREEE (reference sequence). Trimming cost V 4 bases and J 5 bases, with 5 bases left between them. CDR3 length: 11 residues. The CDR3 sequence is CASSTGDTQYF. The CDR3 coding sequence is TGTGCCAGCAGCACCGGAGATACGCAGTATTTT. Using reference TRBV5-4 and TRBJ2-3 for the parts outside the CDR3, the full variable domain is ETGVTQSPTHLIKTRGQQVTLRCSSQSGHNTVSWYQQALGQGPQFIFQYYREEENGRGNFPPRFSGLQFPNYSSELNVNALELDDSALYLCASSTGDTQYFGPGTRLTVL.

V gene TRBV11-2 combines with J gene TRBJ2-7; perhaps TRBD2 as D (5 bases). The germline gives CDR1 SGHAT, CDR2 FQNNGV. The CDR3 loop spans 12 amino acids. V was shortened by 10 bases and J by 2 bases, with 12 bases between the two germline ends. The CDR3 protein is CATSTGTYEQYF. The CDR3 DNA reads as TGTGCCACTTCTACGGGAACCTACGAGCAGTACTTC.

This rearrangement joins TRBV7-2 to TRBJ2-6, with 10 positions matching TRBD2. Germline CDR1 reads SGHTA; CDR2 reads FQGNSA. The V segment lost 2 bases and the J segment 2 bases; nucleotides outside the gene matches: 3. CDR3 length: 17 residues. The CDR3 protein is CASSLRSGRAGANVLTF. In DNA form, the CDR3 reads TGTGCCAGCAGCTTAAGGAGCGGGAGGGCTGGGGCCAACGTCCTGACTTTC.

The gene calls are TRBV14 and TRBJ1-2, with D unclear. CDR3 length: 14 amino acids. Per germline, CDR1 SGHDN and CDR2 FVKESK. V lost 4 bases, J lost 0 bases, and 9 bases lay in between. CDR3 nucleotide sequence: TGTGCCAGCAGCCCTACAGCCCCTAACTATGGCTACACCTTC. Translated: CASSPTAPNYGYTF.

The rearrangement uses TRBV3-1 (or the pseudogene TRBV3-2) and TRBJ2-7; TRBD1 matches 8 bases. The CDR3 loop spans 14 amino acids. Trimming took 6 bases from V and 4 from J; bases not matched to a gene: 8. The germline CDR1 and CDR2 sequences are LGHDT and YNNKEL (reference sequence). As DNA, the CDR3 is TGTGCCAGCAGTGCCGGGACAGGACCATACGAGCAGTACTTC. As protein: CASSAGTGPYEQYF.

This clone has a handful of counts. The chain carries TRBV30 and TRBJ1-5; D is perhaps TRBD1 (5 bases). There are 13 residues in the CDR3. The germline gives CDR1 GTSNPN, CDR2 SVGIG (reference sequence). The V end was cut by 5 bases, the J end by 3 bases, with 11 bases between. In nucleotides, the CDR3 is TGTGCCTGGTCAGGCAGGGACAATCAGCCCCAGCATTTT. Residues: CAWSGRDNQPQHF.

CDR3 sequence: CASSLAGNTEAFF. The CDR3 bases are TGTGCCAGCAGCTTGGCAGGGAACACTGAAGCTTTCTTT. This chain uses TRBV5-4 with TRBJ1-1; D is uncertain. Germline V gene sequence: CDR1 SGHNT, CDR2 YYREEE (reference sequence). Trimming took off 0 bases at V and 1 base at J, with 4 bases between the two ends. The CDR3 consists of 13 residues.

This rearrangement joins TRBV15 to TRBJ1-3, with D hard to call. Trimming left V 6 bases short and J 1 base short, with 10 bases between. The CDR3 loop spans 14 amino acids. Germline V gene sequence: CDR1 LNHNV, CDR2 YYDKDF (reference sequence). CDR3 DNA sequence: TGTGCCACCAGTCCAGGTGGATCTGGAAACACCATATATTTT. It specifies CATSPGGSGNTIYF. Full variable domain (remainder filled in from reference TRBV15 and TRBJ1-3): DAMVIQNPRYQVTQFGKPVTLSCSQTLNHNVMYWYQQKSSQAPKLLFHYYDKDFNNEADTPDNFQSRRPNTSFCFLDIRSPGLGDTAMYLCATSPGGSGNTIYFGEGSWLTVV.

In its sample, this clone was seen a few times. Other DNA sequences in this specimen translate into the identical CDR3. The chain combines TRBV13 with TRBJ2-6; TRBD2 matches 11 bases. With 4 bases clipped from V and 0 bases from J, the junction kept 5 bases outside the gene matches. The CDR3 is 18 amino acids. CDR1 and CDR2 from the germline V gene are PRHDT and FYEKMQ (reference sequence). As DNA, the CDR3 is TGTGCCAGCAGCTGGCTACTAGCGGGAGCCTCTGGGGCCAACGTCCTGACTTTC. It encodes CASSWLLAGASGANVLTF.

The rearrangement uses TRBV7-8 and TRBJ2-6; 8 bases are a match to TRBD1. The CDR3 is 17 amino acids. Germline CDR1 and CDR2: SGHVS and FQNEAQ. The trim removed 6 bases at V and 2 bases at J, leaving 9 bases unmatched. The CDR3 nucleotides read TGTGCCAGCAGAAGGACAGGGCCCACTACTGGGGCCAACGTCCTGACTTTC. Amino acids: CASRRTGPTTGANVLTF.

The chain links TRBV27 to TRBJ1-2, with D uncertain. CDR1 MNHEY and CDR2 SMNVEV come from the germline V gene (reference sequence). The V gene lost 3 bases and the J gene lost 4 bases, with 12 bases spanning the gap. The CDR3 covers 14 residues. DNA for the CDR3: TGTGCCAGCAGTTTGTTTCCAGGTACCTATGGCTACACCTTC. Translation gives CASSLFPGTYGYTF.

This clone was found a few times. V usage is TRBV6-6 and J usage is TRBJ1-5; perhaps TRBD1 as D (5 bases). Germline CDR1 and CDR2: MNHNY and SVGAGI (reference sequence). V dropped 4 bases and J dropped 9 bases, with 16 bases sitting between them. This CDR3 is 14 amino acids long. DNA of the CDR3: TGTGCCAGCAGTTCCCGGGGGACGGATGCGCCCCAGCATTTT. Translating gives CASSSRGTDAPQHF.